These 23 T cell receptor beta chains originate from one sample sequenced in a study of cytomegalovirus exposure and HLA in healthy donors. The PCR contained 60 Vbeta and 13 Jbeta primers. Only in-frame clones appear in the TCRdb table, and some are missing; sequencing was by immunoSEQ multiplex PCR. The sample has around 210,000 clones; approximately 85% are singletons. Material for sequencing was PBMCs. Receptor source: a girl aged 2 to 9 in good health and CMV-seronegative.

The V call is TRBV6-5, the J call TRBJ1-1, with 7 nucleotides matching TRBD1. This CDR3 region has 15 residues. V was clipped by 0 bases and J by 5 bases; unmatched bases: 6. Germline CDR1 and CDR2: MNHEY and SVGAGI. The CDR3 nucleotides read TGTGCCAGCAGTTACTCTTCGACAGGGCATACTGAAGCTTTCTTT. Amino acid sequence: CASSYSSTGHTEAFF.

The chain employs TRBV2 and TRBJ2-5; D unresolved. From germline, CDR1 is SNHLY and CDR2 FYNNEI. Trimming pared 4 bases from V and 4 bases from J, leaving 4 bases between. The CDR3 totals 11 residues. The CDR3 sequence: CASSVGETQYF. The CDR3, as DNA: TGTGCCAGCAGTGTCGGAGAGACCCAGTACTTC.

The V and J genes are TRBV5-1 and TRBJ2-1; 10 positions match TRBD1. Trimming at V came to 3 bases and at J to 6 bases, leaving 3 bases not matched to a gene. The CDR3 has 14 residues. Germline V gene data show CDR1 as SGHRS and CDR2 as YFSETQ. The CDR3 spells CASSWGTGANEQFF. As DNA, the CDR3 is TGCGCCAGCAGCTGGGGGACAGGGGCCAATGAGCAGTTCTTC.

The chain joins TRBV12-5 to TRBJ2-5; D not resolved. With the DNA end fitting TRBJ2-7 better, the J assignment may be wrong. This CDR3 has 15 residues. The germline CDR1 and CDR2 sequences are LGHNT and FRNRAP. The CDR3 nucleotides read TGTGCTAGTGGCCCTGGACGCACTCCTGACTACGAGCAGTACTTC. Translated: CASGPGRTPDYEQYF.

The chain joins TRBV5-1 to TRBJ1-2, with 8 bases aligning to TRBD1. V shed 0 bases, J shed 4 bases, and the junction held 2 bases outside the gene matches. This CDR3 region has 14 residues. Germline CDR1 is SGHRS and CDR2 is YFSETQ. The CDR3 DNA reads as TGCGCCAGCAGCTTGGGACAGGGGAGCTATGGCTACACCTTC. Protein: CASSLGQGSYGYTF. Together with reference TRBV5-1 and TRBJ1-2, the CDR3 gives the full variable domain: KAGVTQTPRYLIKTRGQQVTLSCSPISGHRSVSWYQQTPGQGLQFLFEYFSETQRNKGNFPGRFSGRQFSNSRSEMNVSTLELGDSALYLCASSLGQGSYGYTFGSGTRLTVV.

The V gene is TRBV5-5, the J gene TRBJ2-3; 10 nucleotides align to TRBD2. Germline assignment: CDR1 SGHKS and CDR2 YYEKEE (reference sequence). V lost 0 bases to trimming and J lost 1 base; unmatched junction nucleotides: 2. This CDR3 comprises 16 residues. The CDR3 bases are TGTGCCAGCAGCTTGGGAGGACTAGCGGGCACAGATACGCAGTATTTT. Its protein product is CASSLGGLAGTDTQYF.

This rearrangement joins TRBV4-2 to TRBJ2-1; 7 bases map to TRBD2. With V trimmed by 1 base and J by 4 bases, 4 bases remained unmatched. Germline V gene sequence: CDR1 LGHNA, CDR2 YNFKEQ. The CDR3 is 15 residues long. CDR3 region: CASSQGSGVYNEQFF. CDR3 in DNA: TGTGCCAGCAGCCAAGGGAGCGGGGTTTACAATGAGCAGTTCTTC.

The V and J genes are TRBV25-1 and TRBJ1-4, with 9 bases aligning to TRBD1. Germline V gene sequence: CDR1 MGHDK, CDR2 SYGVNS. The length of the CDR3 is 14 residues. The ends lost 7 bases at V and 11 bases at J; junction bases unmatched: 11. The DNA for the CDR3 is TGTGCCAGCATAGCGACGGGACAGGGAAAGAAACTGTTTTTT. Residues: CASIATGQGKKLFF.

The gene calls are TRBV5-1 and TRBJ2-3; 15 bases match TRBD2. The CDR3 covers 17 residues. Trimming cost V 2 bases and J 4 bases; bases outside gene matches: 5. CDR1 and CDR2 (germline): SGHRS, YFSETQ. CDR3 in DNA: TGCGCCAGCAGCTTAAGGACTAGCGGGGGGGCCGCAGATACGCAGTATTTT. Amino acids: CASSLRTSGGAADTQYF. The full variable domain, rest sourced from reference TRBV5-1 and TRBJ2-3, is KAGVTQTPRYLIKTRGQQVTLSCSPISGHRSVSWYQQTPGQGLQFLFEYFSETQRNKGNFPGRFSGRQFSNSRSEMNVSTLELGDSALYLCASSLRTSGGAADTQYFGPGTRLTVL.

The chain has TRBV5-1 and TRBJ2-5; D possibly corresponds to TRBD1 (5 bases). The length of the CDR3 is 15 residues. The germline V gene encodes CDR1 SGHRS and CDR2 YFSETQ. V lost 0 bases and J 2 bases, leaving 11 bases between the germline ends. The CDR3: CASSLAAGLQETQYF. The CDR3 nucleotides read TGCGCCAGCAGCTTGGCGGCAGGGCTTCAAGAGACCCAGTACTTC.

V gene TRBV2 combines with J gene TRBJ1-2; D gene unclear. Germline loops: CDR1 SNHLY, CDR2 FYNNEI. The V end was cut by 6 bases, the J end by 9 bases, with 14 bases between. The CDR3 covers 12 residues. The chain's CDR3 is CASSPSQNSYTF. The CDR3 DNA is TGTGCCAGCAGCCCATCCCAGAATAGCTACACCTTC.

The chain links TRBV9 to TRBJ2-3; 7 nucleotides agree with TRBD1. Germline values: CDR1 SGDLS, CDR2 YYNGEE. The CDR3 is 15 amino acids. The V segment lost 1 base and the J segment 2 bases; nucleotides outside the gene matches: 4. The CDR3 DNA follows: TGTGCCAGCAGCGTAAGACAGGGATACACAGATACGCAGTATTTT. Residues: CASSVRQGYTDTQYF.

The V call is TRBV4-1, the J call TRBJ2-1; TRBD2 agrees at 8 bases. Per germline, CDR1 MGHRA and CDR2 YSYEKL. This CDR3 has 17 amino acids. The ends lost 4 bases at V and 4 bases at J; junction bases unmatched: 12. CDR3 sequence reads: CASSLSAGVSIYNEQFF. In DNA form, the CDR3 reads TGCGCCAGCAGCCTGTCAGCGGGGGTTAGTATTTACAATGAGCAGTTCTTC.

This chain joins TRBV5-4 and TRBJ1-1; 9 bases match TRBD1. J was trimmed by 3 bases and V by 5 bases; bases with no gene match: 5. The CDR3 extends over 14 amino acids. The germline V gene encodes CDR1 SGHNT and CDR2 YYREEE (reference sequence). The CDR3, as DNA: TGTGCCAGCAGAACAGGGGGCAGTCACACTGAAGCTTTCTTT. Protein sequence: CASRTGGSHTEAFF.

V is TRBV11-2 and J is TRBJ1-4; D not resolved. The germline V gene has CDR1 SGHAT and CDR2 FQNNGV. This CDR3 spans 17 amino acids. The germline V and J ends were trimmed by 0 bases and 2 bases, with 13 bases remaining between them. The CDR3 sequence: CASSLDRRVGTNEKLFF. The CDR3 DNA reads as TGTGCCAGCAGCTTAGATCGGAGGGTGGGGACTAATGAAAAACTGTTTTTT. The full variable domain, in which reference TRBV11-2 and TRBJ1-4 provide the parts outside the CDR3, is EAGVAQSPRYKIIEKRQSVAFWCNPISGHATLYWYQQILGQGPKLLIQFQNNGVVDDSQLPKDRFSAERLKGVDSTLKIQPAKLEDSAVYLCASSLDRRVGTNEKLFFGSGTQLSVL.

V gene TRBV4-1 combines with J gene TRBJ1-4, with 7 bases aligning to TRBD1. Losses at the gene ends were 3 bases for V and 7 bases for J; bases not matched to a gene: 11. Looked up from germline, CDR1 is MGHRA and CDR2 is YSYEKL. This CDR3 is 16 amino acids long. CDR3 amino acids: CASSHISRQGGEKLFF. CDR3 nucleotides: TGCGCCAGCAGCCATATTAGTAGACAGGGAGGTGAAAAACTGTTTTTT.

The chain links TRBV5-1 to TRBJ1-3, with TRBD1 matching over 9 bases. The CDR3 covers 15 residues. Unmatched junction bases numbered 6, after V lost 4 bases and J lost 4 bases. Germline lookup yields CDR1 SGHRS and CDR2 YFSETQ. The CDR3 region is CASSPGQGSGNTIYF. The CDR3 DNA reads TGCGCCAGCAGCCCCGGACAGGGGTCCGGAAACACCATATATTTT.

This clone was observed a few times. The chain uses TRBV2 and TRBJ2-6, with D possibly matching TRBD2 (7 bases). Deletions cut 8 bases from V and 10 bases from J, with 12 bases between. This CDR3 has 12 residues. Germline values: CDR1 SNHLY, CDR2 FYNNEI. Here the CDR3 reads CASEGGENVLTF. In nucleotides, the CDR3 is TGTGCCAGCGAGGGGGGGGAGAACGTCCTGACTTTC.

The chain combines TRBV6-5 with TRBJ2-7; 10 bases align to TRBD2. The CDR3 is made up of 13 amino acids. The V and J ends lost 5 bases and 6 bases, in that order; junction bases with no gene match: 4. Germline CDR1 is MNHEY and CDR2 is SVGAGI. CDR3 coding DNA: TGTGCCAGCAGTATACTAGCGGGGTTCGAGCAGTACTTC. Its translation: CASSILAGFEQYF.

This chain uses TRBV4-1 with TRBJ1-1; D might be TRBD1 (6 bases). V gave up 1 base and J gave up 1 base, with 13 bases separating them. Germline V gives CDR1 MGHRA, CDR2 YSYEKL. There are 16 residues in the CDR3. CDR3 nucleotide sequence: TGCGCCAGCAGCCAAGTTTCGAGCAGGGGGAACACTGAAGCTTTCTTT. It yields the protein CASSQVSSRGNTEAFF.

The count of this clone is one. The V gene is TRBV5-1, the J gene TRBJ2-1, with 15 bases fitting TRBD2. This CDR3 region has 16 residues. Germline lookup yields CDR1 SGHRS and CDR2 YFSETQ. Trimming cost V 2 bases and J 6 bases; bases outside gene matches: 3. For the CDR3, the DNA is TGCGCCAGCAGCTTATGGACTAGCGGGAGGGTCAATGAGCAGTTCTTC. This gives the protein CASSLWTSGRVNEQFF.

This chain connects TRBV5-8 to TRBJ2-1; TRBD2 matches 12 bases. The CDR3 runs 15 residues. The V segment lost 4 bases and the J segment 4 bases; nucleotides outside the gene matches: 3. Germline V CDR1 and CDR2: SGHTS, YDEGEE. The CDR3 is CASSGTSGHYNEQFF. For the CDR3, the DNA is TGTGCCAGCAGCGGGACTAGCGGGCATTACAATGAGCAGTTCTTC.

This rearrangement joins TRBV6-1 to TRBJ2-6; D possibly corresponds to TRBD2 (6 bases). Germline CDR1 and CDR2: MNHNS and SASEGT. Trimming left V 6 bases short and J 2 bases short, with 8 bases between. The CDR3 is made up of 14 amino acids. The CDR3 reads CASSSGAGANVLTF. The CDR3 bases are TGTGCCAGCAGCTCGGGGGCTGGGGCCAACGTCCTGACTTTC.